The entry that follows covers one T cell receptor beta chain sequence. The data were obtained in a study of blood T cell repertoires in COVID-19. In the study overall: The United States, Italy and Spain were the sources of the acute and convalescent COVID-19 samples. From T cells, B-cell-depleted T cells, or PBMCs came the material, which was cDNA or gDNA.

The protocol was immunoSEQ multiplex PCR, while the TCRdb copy is restricted to in-frame clones and leaves out a portion. The data show roughly 250,000 clones, approximately 91% seen once. The CDR3 has 13 amino acids. V lost 3 bases and J lost 4, with 7 bases in between. Germline values: CDR1 MNHNY, CDR2 SVGAGI (reference sequence). Everyone who took part was about 18 to 90 years old, and they came from about 25 US areas. Cohorts were assigned according to the clinical history that participants reported. The receptor was derived from a human donor in a cohort exposed to, infected with or recovered from COVID-19 (not recorded which). The donor label of this sample is uncertain. The sequenced sample consisted of PBMCs or T cells enriched from blood (not recorded which). The gene calls are TRBV6-6 and TRBJ1-5; no reliable D call. CDR3 protein: CASSYFQNQPQHF. Here the CDR3 DNA reads TGTGCCAGCAGTTATTTTCAGAATCAGCCCCAGCATTTT.